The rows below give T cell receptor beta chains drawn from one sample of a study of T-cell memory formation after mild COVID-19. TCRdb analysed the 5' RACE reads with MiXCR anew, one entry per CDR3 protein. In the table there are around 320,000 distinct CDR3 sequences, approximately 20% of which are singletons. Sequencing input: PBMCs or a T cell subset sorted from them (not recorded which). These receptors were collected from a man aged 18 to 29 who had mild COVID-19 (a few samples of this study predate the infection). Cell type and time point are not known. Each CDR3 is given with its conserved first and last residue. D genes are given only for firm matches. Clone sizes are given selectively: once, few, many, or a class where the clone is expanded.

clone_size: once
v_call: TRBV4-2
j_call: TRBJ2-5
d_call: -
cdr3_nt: TGTGCCAGCAGCCAAGCCGTCTCAGAGACCCAGTACTTC
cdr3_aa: CASSQAVSETQYF

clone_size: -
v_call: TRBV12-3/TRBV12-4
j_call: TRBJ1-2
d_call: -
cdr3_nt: TGTGCCAGCACCTCCCCCGGGGGGGGAAGCTATGGCTACACCTTC
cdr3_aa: CASTSPGGGSYGYTF

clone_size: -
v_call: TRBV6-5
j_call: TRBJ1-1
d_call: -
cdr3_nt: TGTGCCAGCAGAGATACACCCTCGGGGATGAACACTGAAGCTTTCTTT
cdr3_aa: CASRDTPSGMNTEAFF

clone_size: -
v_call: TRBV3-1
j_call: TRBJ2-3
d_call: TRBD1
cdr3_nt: TGTGCCAGCAGCCAAGATGGGACAGGGGCCCCAGATACGCAGTATTTT
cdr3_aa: CASSQDGTGAPDTQYF

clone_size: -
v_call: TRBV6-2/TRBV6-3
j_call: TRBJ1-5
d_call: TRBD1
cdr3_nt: TGTGCCAGCCGCCCCAGGGGGCTTGGGCAGCCCCAGCATTTT
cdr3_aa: CASRPRGLGQPQHF

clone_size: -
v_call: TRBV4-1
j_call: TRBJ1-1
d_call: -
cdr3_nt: TGCGCCAGCAGCCAAGAAAGAGCCAGGACTATGAACACTGAAGCTTTCTTT
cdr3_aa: CASSQERARTMNTEAFF

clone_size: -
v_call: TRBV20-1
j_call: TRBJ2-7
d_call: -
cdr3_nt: TGCAGTGCAACCCATTTGACCGGGACGAGGGACGAGCAGTACTTC
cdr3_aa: CSATHLTGTRDEQYF

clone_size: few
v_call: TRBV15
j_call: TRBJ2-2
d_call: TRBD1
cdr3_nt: TGTGCCACCAGCATCGACAGGGCGGCCACCGGGGAGCTGTTTTTT
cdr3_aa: CATSIDRAATGELFF

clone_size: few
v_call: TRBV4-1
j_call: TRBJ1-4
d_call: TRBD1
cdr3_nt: TGCGCCAGCAGCCTTTTGGGACAGCTACCTAATGAAAAACTGTTTTTT
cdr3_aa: CASSLLGQLPNEKLFF

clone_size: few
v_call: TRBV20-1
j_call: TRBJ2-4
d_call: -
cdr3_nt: TGCAGTGCTAGAGCAACAGGAGCCAAAAACATTCAGTACTTC
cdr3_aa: CSARATGAKNIQYF

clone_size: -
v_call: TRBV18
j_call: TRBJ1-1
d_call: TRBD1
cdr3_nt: TGTGCCAGCTCACCAGGGACAGCAGAAGAAGCTTTCTTT
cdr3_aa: CASSPGTAEEAFF

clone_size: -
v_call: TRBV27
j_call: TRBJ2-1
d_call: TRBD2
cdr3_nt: TGTGCCAGCAGGGGGGGGGACTCCTCCTTTAATGAGCAGTTCTTC
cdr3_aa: CASRGGDSSFNEQFF

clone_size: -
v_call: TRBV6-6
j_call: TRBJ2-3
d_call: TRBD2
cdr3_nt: TGTGCCAGCAGTAAGCTGACGACTAGCGCCACATATACGCAGTATTTT
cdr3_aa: CASSKLTTSATYTQYF

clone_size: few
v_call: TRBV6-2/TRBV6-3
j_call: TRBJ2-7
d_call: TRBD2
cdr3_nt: TGTGCCAGCACCACCGGACTAGCGGGGGGGCGTTACGAGCAGTACTTC
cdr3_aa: CASTTGLAGGRYEQYF

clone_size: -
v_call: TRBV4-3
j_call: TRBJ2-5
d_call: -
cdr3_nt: TGCGCCAGCAGCCAAGGGGGGGACAAGGACGAGACCCAGTACTTC
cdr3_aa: CASSQGGDKDETQYF

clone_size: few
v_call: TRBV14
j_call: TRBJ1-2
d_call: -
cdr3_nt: TGTGCCAGCAGCCAAGGCGGCGGGCCATATGGCTACACCTTC
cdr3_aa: CASSQGGGPYGYTF

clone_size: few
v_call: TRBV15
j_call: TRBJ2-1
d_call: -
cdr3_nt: TGTGCCACCAGCAGAGATTTGGGATTTGGTGAGCAGTTCTTC
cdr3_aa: CATSRDLGFGEQFF

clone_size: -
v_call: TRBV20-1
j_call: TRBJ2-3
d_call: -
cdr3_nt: TGCAGTGGCGAGTTCCCCCCTCTCCAAGATACGCAGTATTTT
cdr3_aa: CSGEFPPLQDTQYF

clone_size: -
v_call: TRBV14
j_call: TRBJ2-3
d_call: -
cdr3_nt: TGTGCCAGCAGCCAATTATTGACAGGCACAGATACGCAGTATTTT
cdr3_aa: CASSQLLTGTDTQYF

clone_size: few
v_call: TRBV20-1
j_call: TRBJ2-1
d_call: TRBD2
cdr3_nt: TGCAGTGCTAGGCTACCGCCGGCTAGCGGGCACTACAATGAGCAGTTCTTC
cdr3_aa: CSARLPPASGHYNEQFF

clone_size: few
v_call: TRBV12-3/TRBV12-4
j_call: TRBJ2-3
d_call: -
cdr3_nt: TGTGCCAGCAGACGGGGGTTCCGCACAGATACGCAGTATTTT
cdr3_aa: CASRRGFRTDTQYF

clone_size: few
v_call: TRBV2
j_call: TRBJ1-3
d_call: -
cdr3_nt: TGTGCCAGCAGAGGCGGATTCTCTGGAAACACCATATATTTT
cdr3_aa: CASRGGFSGNTIYF

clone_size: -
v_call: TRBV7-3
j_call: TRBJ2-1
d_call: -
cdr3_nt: TGTGCCAGCAGCTCATCGTTAGGCTCCTACAATGAGCAGTTCTTC
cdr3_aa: CASSSSLGSYNEQFF

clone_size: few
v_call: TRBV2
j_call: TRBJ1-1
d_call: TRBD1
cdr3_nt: TGTGCCAGCAGTGATAACAGGGGGAACACTGAAGCTTTCTTT
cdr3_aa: CASSDNRGNTEAFF

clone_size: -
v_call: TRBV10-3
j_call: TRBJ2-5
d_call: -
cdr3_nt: TGTGCCATCAGTGAGTCTTTAGGGTTTCAAGAGACCCAGTACTTC
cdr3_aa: CAISESLGFQETQYF